A selection of T cell receptor beta chains follows, all from one sample in a study of multiple sclerosis patients with progressive multifocal leukoencephalopathy. The assay was immunoSEQ multiplex PCR, and TCRdb's table has in-frame clones only and misses some. This table has tens of thousands of clones, 85% to 90% appearing once. The sample in question was PBMCs, obtained from a patient treated with natalizumab. Every receptor here comes from a human donor with multiple sclerosis. Each CDR3 is given with its conserved first and last residue. Not all rows give a size; the values are once, few, many and, for expanded clones, a class.

V,size,J,CDR3
TRBV28,-,TRBJ1-4,CASTREVDGEKLFF
TRBV19,-,TRBJ1-5,CASSPLTGQGNQPQHF
TRBV7-2,-,TRBJ2-7,CASSFTYEQYF
TRBV6-5,-,TRBJ2-3,CASTRDPSSTDTQYF
TRBV27,once,TRBJ2-7,CASTGLAGVSEQYF
TRBV10-2,-,TRBJ2-7,CASTIRAGETRYEQYF
TRBV4-3,-,TRBJ2-1,CASRQGTRYGNEQFF
TRBV5-1,-,TRBJ1-4,CASSLACEKLFF
TRBV28,-,TRBJ1-2,CASSLYRGNYGYTF
TRBV7-2,-,TRBJ2-7,CASSRAIASGAYEQYF
TRBV7-2,once,TRBJ2-2,CASSLVGGLLNTGELFF
TRBV9,-,TRBJ2-7,CASSVATGSYEQYF
TRBV10-3,few,TRBJ1-2,CAISEGSQANYGYTF
TRBV5-4,-,TRBJ2-1,CASSTRTSPVGLHEQFF
TRBV10-3,-,TRBJ2-3,CAIGWTDTQYF
TRBV4-2,-,TRBJ2-5,CASSQGLVRGQETQYF